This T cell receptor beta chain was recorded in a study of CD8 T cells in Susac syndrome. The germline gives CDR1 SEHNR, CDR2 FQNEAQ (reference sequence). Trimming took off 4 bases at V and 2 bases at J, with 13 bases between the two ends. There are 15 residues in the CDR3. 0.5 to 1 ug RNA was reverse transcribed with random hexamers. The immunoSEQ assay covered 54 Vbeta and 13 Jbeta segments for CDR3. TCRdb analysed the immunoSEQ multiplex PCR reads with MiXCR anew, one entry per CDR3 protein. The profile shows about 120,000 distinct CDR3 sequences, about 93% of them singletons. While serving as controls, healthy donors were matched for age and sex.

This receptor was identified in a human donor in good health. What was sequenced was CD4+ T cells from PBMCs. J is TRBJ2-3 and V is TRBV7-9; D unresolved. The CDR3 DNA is TGTGCCAGCAGCTCTTGGGTACCCGACACAGATACGCAGTATTTT. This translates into CASSSWVPDTDTQYF.